Below, one TCR beta chain is given with its context. V was trimmed by 5 bases and J by 0 bases, leaving 13 bases between them. Germline assignment: CDR1 MNHNY and CDR2 SVGAGI (reference sequence). This CDR3 is 15 amino acids long. The data are from a study of T cells in tumors after PD-1 blockade. The table came from immunoSEQ multiplex PCR; TCRdb's copy has only in-frame clones and leaves some out. The data show 60,000 to 65,000 clones, around 72% seen once. The sample was PBMCs, taken after anti-PD-1 treatment. This sequence was found in a human donor with basal cell carcinoma. The rearrangement joins TRBV6-6 to TRBJ1-1, with D possibly TRBD1 on 6 matching bases. This CDR3 reads CASSLMDSLNTEAFF. The DNA of the CDR3 is TGTGCCAGCAGTCTCATGGACAGCCTGAACACTGAAGCTTTCTTT.